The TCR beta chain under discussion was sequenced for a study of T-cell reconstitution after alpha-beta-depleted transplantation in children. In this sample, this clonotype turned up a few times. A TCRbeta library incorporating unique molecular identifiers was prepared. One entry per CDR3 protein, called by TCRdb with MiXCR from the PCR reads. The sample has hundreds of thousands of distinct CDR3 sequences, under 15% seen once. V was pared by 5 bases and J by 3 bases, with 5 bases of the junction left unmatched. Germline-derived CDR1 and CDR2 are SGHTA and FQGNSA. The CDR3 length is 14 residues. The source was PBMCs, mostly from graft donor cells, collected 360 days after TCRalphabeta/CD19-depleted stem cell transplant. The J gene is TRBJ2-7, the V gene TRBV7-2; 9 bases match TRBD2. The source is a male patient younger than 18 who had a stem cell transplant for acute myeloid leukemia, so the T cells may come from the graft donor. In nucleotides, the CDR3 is TGTGCCAGCAGCGTGGGACTAGCCCTCTACGAGCAGTACTTC. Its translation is CASSVGLALYEQYF.